This entry lists 22 T cell receptor beta chains sequenced from one sample in a study of radiotherapy plus CTLA-4 blockade in lung cancer. Profiled with immunoSEQ multiplex PCR; TCRdb holds only in-frame clones, not every one. The data hold 35,000 or so clones, with more than 70% observed a single time. Here the sequenced sample was peripheral blood, taken from a patient treated with radiotherapy plus ipilimumab. These receptors all come from a human donor with non-small cell lung cancer who had stable disease on radiotherapy plus ipilimumab.

The chain has TRBV5-1 and TRBJ2-7, with D possibly TRBD2 on 6 matching bases. CDR3 length equals 14 residues. Germline V CDR1 and CDR2: SGHRS, YFSETQ. Deletions cut 0 bases from V and 5 bases from J, with 12 bases between. The CDR3 sequence is CASSLGGGHNEQYF. The CDR3 bases are TGCGCCAGCAGCTTGGGTGGAGGGCACAACGAGCAGTACTTC.

This clone has just a few counts. The gene calls are TRBV19 and TRBJ2-7; 9 nucleotides match TRBD1. The V segment lost 5 bases and the J segment 4 bases; nucleotides outside the gene matches: 6. CDR1 LNHDA and CDR2 SQIVND come from the germline V gene (reference sequence). The CDR3 is made up of 14 amino acids. The CDR3 sequence: CASSPDRGGYEQYF. The CDR3 DNA is TGTGCCAGTAGTCCGGACAGGGGAGGGTACGAGCAGTACTTC.

The genes are TRBV2 and TRBJ2-1, with D perhaps TRBD2 (6 bases). V lost 2 bases, J lost 4 bases, and 9 bases lay in between. Germline CDR1 and CDR2: SNHLY and FYNNEI. The CDR3 extends over 14 amino acids. DNA for the CDR3: TGTGCCAGCAGTGAAAGGACTACGTACAATGAGCAGTTCTTC. This gives the protein CASSERTTYNEQFF.

The chain recombines TRBV7-9 with TRBJ2-5; D might be TRBD2 (7 bases). The germline V gene encodes CDR1 SEHNR and CDR2 FQNEAQ (reference sequence). The CDR3 sequence is 15 residues long. V was shortened by 4 bases and J by 0 bases, with 12 bases between the two germline ends. CDR3 coding DNA: TGTGCCAGCAGCTGGAGGGGGGGTTACCAAGAGACCCAGTACTTC. Protein product: CASSWRGGYQETQYF.

The sample holds a few counts of this clone. The chain uses TRBV10-2 and TRBJ2-2; maybe TRBD2 (5 bases). V was clipped by 6 bases and J by 1 base, with 12 bases between them. In germline, CDR1 is WSHSY, CDR2 SAAADI. This CDR3 is built from 15 residues. The CDR3 loop reads CASRPRGLNTGELFF. As DNA, the CDR3 is TGCGCCAGCAGACCTCGGGGTTTGAACACCGGGGAGCTGTTTTTT.

The chain joins TRBV5-5 to TRBJ2-1; maybe TRBD2 (6 bases). Trimming stripped 4 bases from V and 4 bases from J, with 21 bases between. In germline, CDR1 is SGHKS, CDR2 YYEKEE (reference sequence). The CDR3 has 17 residues. The CDR3 loop reads CASSPKGSGGPYNEQFF. The CDR3 coding sequence is TGTGCCAGCAGCCCGAAGGGTAGCGGAGGGCCGTACAATGAGCAGTTCTTC.

V gene TRBV5-1 combines with J gene TRBJ2-7; maybe TRBD2 (6 bases). The CDR3 is made up of 14 amino acids. With 4 bases removed from V and 6 bases from J, the gap between germline ends came to 17 bases. Germline V gives CDR1 SGHRS, CDR2 YFSETQ. CDR3 loop: CASSRDSTTLEQYF. The DNA of the CDR3 is TGCGCCAGCAGCCGGGACTCAACTACCCTCGAGCAGTACTTC.

This clone occurred once. The chain carries TRBV7-2 and TRBJ2-5; 8 nucleotides align to TRBD1. The J call may be in error: the DNA end matches TRBJ2-7 better. The CDR3 is made up of 16 amino acids. Germline values: CDR1 SGHTA, CDR2 FQGNSA. CDR3 DNA: TGTGCCAGCAGCCAAAAGTGGGGACAGGTATCCTACGAGCAGTACTTC. It translates to CASSQKWGQVSYEQYF.

The chain carries TRBV5-4 and TRBJ2-6; maybe TRBD2 (5 bases). CDR3 size: 15 residues. Germline values: CDR1 SGHNT, CDR2 YYREEE (reference sequence). Trimming left V 5 bases short and J 1 base short, with 10 bases between. The CDR3 coding sequence is TGTGCCAGCAGGCCCCCGGGATCTGGGGCCAACGTCCTGACTTTC. Translating gives CASRPPGSGANVLTF.

The rearrangement links TRBV7-3 to TRBJ1-1; D perhaps matches TRBD1 (5 bases). The CDR3 spans 13 residues. In germline, CDR1 is SGHTA, CDR2 FQGTGA. The ends were cut back, 3 bases at V and 8 bases at J, with 13 bases in the middle. The CDR3 DNA reads as TGTGCCAGCAGCTTCACGGCAGGGCGGGAAGCTTTCTTT. It encodes CASSFTAGREAFF.

On this clone: An end of the junction differs from the germline gene, which may be a read error. This sample also contains other DNA sequences that code for the same CDR3. The chain employs TRBV7-2 and TRBJ2-1, with D possibly being TRBD2 (5 bases). Germline V gene data show CDR1 as SGHTA and CDR2 as FQGNSA. CDR3 length: 13 residues. The CDR3 sequence is CASSLAPDNEQFF. The CDR3, as DNA: TGTGCCAGCAGCCTAGCCCCGGACAATGAGCAGTTCTTC.

The chain employs TRBV11-2 and TRBJ2-5; 9 bases are shared with TRBD1. V lost 7 bases to trimming and J lost 7 bases; unmatched junction nucleotides: 7. CDR1 is SGHAT, CDR2 FQNNGV, per germline. This CDR3 spans 13 amino acids. The CDR3: CASMWTGDGTQYF. The CDR3 DNA reads TGTGCCAGCATGTGGACAGGGGATGGGACCCAGTACTTC.

The chain has TRBV28 and TRBJ1-2; 9 positions agree with TRBD1. J gave up 8 bases and V 8 bases, and 12 bases lay outside the gene matches. Germline V lookup: CDR1 MDHEN, CDR2 SYDVKM. The CDR3 loop spans 14 amino acids. The chain's CDR3 is CASGLLGTGNGYTF. In nucleotides, the CDR3 is TGTGCCAGCGGCCTACTCGGGACAGGGAACGGCTACACCTTC.

This clone was detected only once. This chain uses TRBV5-4 with TRBJ2-7; TRBD1 matches at 9 bases. In germline, CDR1 is SGHNT, CDR2 YYREEE (reference sequence). V lost 4 bases to trimming and J lost 5 bases; unmatched junction nucleotides: 7. This CDR3 is built from 14 residues. CDR3 bases: TGTGCCAGCAGCCCTGGGACAGGGTATAACGAGCAGTACTTC. As protein: CASSPGTGYNEQYF.

The V and J genes are TRBV27 and TRBJ2-5; 10 nucleotides match TRBD2. The DNA matches TRBJ2-7 better at its end, which makes the J call doubtful. Germline V gene sequence: CDR1 MNHEY, CDR2 SMNVEV (reference sequence). CDR3 length: 15 amino acids. The CDR3 loop is CASRSSGRAFYEQYF. The DNA of the CDR3 is TGTGCCAGCAGGTCGAGCGGGAGGGCCTTCTACGAGCAGTACTTC.

Only a few counts were recorded for this clone. This chain connects TRBV29-1 to TRBJ1-1; weak D call: TRBD1 (5 bases). The V gene lost 7 bases and the J gene lost 1 base, with 13 bases spanning the gap. The CDR3 spans 13 residues. Germline V lookup: CDR1 SQVTM, CDR2 ANQGSEA. CDR3 protein: CSGNLQENTEAFF. The CDR3 DNA follows: TGCAGCGGGAATCTACAGGAGAACACTGAAGCTTTCTTT.

This chain links TRBV28 with TRBJ2-5; D may be TRBD2 (5 bases). The DNA end favors TRBJ2-7, so the J call may be wrong. The V gene's germline CDR1 is MDHEN and CDR2 SYDVKM. The CDR3 loop spans 14 amino acids. The CDR3 bases are TGTGCCAGCAGTACTAGGGCGGACTCCTACGAGCAGTACTTC. Its protein product is CASSTRADSYEQYF.

This chain uses TRBV7-2 with TRBJ2-7; 7 bases line up with TRBD1. The germline gives CDR1 SGHTA, CDR2 FQGNSA. This CDR3 comprises 15 residues. V lost 2 bases to trimming and J lost 4 bases; unmatched junction nucleotides: 8. In DNA, the CDR3 is TGTGCCAGCAGCTTAAGTCCGGGACAGCGATACGAGCAGTACTTC. Translated, it gives CASSLSPGQRYEQYF.

The chain carries TRBV19 and TRBJ1-2, with 10 bases fitting TRBD1. Germline V gene lookup returns CDR1 LNHDA and CDR2 SQIVND (reference sequence). The CDR3 length is 14 residues. V was clipped by 4 bases and J by 3 bases; unmatched bases: 2. The CDR3 DNA is TGTGCCAGTAGTAGGGACAGGGGATACTATGGCTACACCTTC. Translated: CASSRDRGYYGYTF.

This sequence joins TRBV18 and TRBJ1-2, with 7 bases aligning to TRBD1. V was pared by 3 bases and J by 10 bases, with 8 bases of the junction left unmatched. From germline, CDR1 is KGHSH and CDR2 LQKENI. The CDR3 spans 13 residues. The CDR3: CASSPGQFSPYTF. DNA for the CDR3: TGTGCCAGCTCACCGGGACAGTTTTCCCCCTACACCTTC.

This clone was seen only once. The chain uses TRBV9 and TRBJ1-1; D is undetermined. The CDR3 runs to 15 residues. Trimming removed 4 bases at V and 3 bases at J, with 16 bases between. CDR1 is SGDLS, CDR2 YYNGEE, per germline. CDR3 loop: CASSPAGVRDTEAFF. CDR3 DNA sequence: TGTGCCAGCAGCCCAGCGGGTGTTCGGGACACTGAAGCTTTCTTT.

This chain joins TRBV19 and TRBJ1-6; possibly TRBD1 for D (5 bases). Looked up from germline, CDR1 is LNHDA and CDR2 is SQIVND (reference sequence). The CDR3 contains 13 residues. With 6 bases removed from V and 6 bases from J, the gap between germline ends came to 9 bases. The CDR3 loop reads CASSDSLNSPLHF. The CDR3 nucleotides read TGTGCCAGTAGCGACAGCCTTAATTCACCCCTCCACTTT. The whole variable domain, filled in from reference TRBV19 and TRBJ1-6, reads DGGITQSPKYLFRKEGQNVTLSCEQNLNHDAMYWYRQDPGQGLRLIYYSQIVNDFQKGDIAEGYSVSREKKESFPLTVTSAQKNPTAFYLCASSDSLNSPLHFGNGTRLTVT.